These 20 T cell receptor beta chains came from one sample sequenced in a study of PD-L1 blockade in urothelial cancer (dated by TCRdb to about 2017). Read against the paper, the sample's time point label means: peripheral blood 6 weeks after treatment start. Libraries were built with the immunoSEQ multiplex PCR assay. Here the immuneACCESS table is served through TCRdb, limited to in-frame sequences with V and J called. Missing clones are a known gap in these copies; in checked studies unresolved V genes cover under half, and the rest lacks a known reason. The sample table contains 75,000 to 100,000 clones; only one count was recorded for approximately 87% of them. The leading ten clones occupy approximately 8% of the sample. The specimen comprised PBMCs, sampled around atezolizumab (anti-PD-L1) treatment. The receptors were sampled from a man aged 65 to 85 with urothelial cancer.

This chain links TRBV5-4 with TRBJ1-2; 10 bases map to TRBD1. Germline V CDR1 and CDR2: SGHNT, YYREEE (reference sequence). The CDR3 spans 16 residues. The junction had 7 bases not matched to a gene; V was cut back by 5 bases and J by 0 bases. DNA of the CDR3: TGTGCCAGCAGTCCTGACAGGGGGCTTCCTAACTATGGCTACACCTTC. It is translated as CASSPDRGLPNYGYTF.

This chain joins TRBV6-1 and TRBJ2-7; a possible D gene is TRBD2 (6 bases). Germline V gene lookup returns CDR1 MNHNS and CDR2 SASEGT. V lost 3 bases to trimming and J lost 3 bases, with 12 bases between them. This CDR3 contains 14 residues. CDR3 sequence (DNA): TGTGCCAGCAGTGAGGGAGGCTTGATCTACGAGCAGTACTTC. Its protein product is CASSEGGLIYEQYF.

This rearrangement joins TRBV5-1 to TRBJ2-3, with a possible D match to TRBD2 (6 bases). The CDR3 is 15 amino acids. Germline-derived CDR1 and CDR2 are SGHRS and YFSETQ. V gave up 6 bases and J gave up 1 base, with 15 bases separating them. The CDR3 nucleotides are TGCGCCAGCACCCGGGAGCAGGTTCGCACAGATACGCAGTATTTT. It yields the protein CASTREQVRTDTQYF.

The chain has TRBV6-1 and TRBJ2-7; 7 bases align to TRBD1. Germline lookup yields CDR1 MNHNS and CDR2 SASEGT. V gave up 2 bases and J gave up 5 bases; unmatched junction bases: 6. This CDR3 is 14 amino acids long. CDR3 in amino acids: CASSERGPMDEQYF. The CDR3 DNA follows: TGTGCCAGCAGTGAAAGGGGGCCCATGGACGAGCAGTACTTC.

The V and J genes are TRBV5-4 and TRBJ1-4; TRBD1 might be the D (5 bases). The CDR3 has 15 residues. Germline CDR1 reads SGHNT; CDR2 reads YYREEE (reference sequence). V was trimmed by 1 base and J by 1 base, leaving 8 bases between them. CDR3 in amino acids: CASSLTGGTNEKLFF. The CDR3 nucleotides are TGTGCCAGCAGCTTGACGGGGGGAACTAATGAAAAACTGTTTTTT.

The chain carries TRBV9 and TRBJ2-7; TRBD1 agrees at 11 bases. The J segment lost 4 bases and the V segment lost 0 bases, leaving 6 bases of the junction unmatched. In germline, CDR1 is SGDLS, CDR2 YYNGEE. The CDR3 spans 16 residues. The chain's CDR3 is CASSVDPGTGGYEQYF. The CDR3, as DNA: TGTGCCAGCAGCGTAGATCCCGGGACAGGGGGATACGAGCAGTACTTC.

This sequence joins TRBV7-2 and TRBJ1-2; 10 positions match TRBD1. Germline V gene sequence: CDR1 SGHTA, CDR2 FQGNSA. The CDR3 totals 17 residues. V trimming: 1 base; J trimming: 6 bases; junction bases outside the gene matches: 11. The CDR3: CASSLVFIDRGRDGYTF. Written as DNA, the CDR3 is TGTGCCAGCAGCTTAGTATTTATTGACAGGGGGCGTGATGGCTACACCTTC. Drawing the rest from reference TRBV7-2 and TRBJ1-2, the complete variable domain is GAGVSQSPSNKVTEKGKDVELRCDPISGHTALYWYRQSLGQGLEFLIYFQGNSAPDKSGLPSDRFSAERTGGSVSTLTIQRTQQEDSAVYLCASSLVFIDRGRDGYTFGSGTRLTVV.

The sample holds a few counts of this clone. The V gene is TRBV6-5, the J gene TRBJ2-2; a possible D gene is TRBD2 (6 bases). The germline V gene encodes CDR1 MNHEY and CDR2 SVGAGI. This CDR3 is 11 amino acids long. The V and J ends lost 10 bases and 6 bases respectively, with 9 bases between them. CDR3 region: CATAGPGELFF. CDR3 nucleotides: TGTGCCACCGCGGGACCCGGGGAGCTGTTTTTT.

The chain recombines TRBV6-1 with TRBJ2-7; a possible D gene is TRBD1 (6 bases). The CDR3 runs to 15 residues. Trimming shortened V by 6 bases and J by 7 bases, and 22 bases separated the two germline ends. Germline loops: CDR1 MNHNS, CDR2 SASEGT. CDR3 bases: TGTGCCAGCAGCCCCTTGAAGGGGGAAGGGAGTGAGCAGTACTTC. Its translation is CASSPLKGEGSEQYF.

The rearrangement links TRBV7-8 to TRBJ1-3; 11 bases align to TRBD1. The CDR3 is 17 residues long. Germline trimming cut 5 bases from V and 4 bases from J; bases unmatched to any gene: 10. CDR1 SGHVS and CDR2 FQNEAQ come from the germline V gene. The CDR3 spells CASSPLTGQGEGNTIYF. The CDR3 region has the DNA TGTGCCAGCAGCCCTCTGACGGGACAGGGGGAAGGAAACACCATATATTTT.

The chain links TRBV19 to TRBJ2-7, with 11 positions matching TRBD1. The CDR3 has 14 residues. Germline CDR1 LNHDA, CDR2 SQIVND (reference sequence). V lost 5 bases and J lost 6; bases outside the gene matches: 6. The DNA for the CDR3 is TGTGCCAGTAGTTGGACAGGGGGCTTGCGCGAGCAGTACTTC. As protein: CASSWTGGLREQYF.

The chain is built from TRBV7-6 and TRBJ2-7; 8 nucleotides match TRBD2. After removal of 1 base from V and 7 bases from J, the junction contained 12 bases not matched to a gene. Germline CDR1 SGHVS, CDR2 FNYEAQ. The CDR3 extends over 16 amino acids. CDR3 in DNA: TGTGCCAGCAGCTTAGATTCCGCGGGAGGTGCTGGTGAGCAGTACTTC. Protein product: CASSLDSAGGAGEQYF.

CDR3 amino acids: CASRSYRDRSHEQYF. The CDR3 coding sequence is TGTGCCAGCAGGTCGTACCGGGACAGGTCCCACGAGCAGTACTTC. The genes are TRBV11-2 and TRBJ2-7; 8 nucleotides match TRBD1. Looked up from germline, CDR1 is SGHAT and CDR2 is FQNNGV. J was trimmed by 5 bases and V by 6 bases; bases with no gene match: 12. The CDR3 loop spans 15 amino acids.

In DNA, the CDR3 is TGTGCCAGCAGTCCCGCGGGGGGGCTCACAGATACGCAGTATTTT. Translated: CASSPAGGLTDTQYF. The chain has TRBV5-4 and TRBJ2-3; 9 bases line up with TRBD2. V trimming: 5 bases; J trimming: 2 bases; junction bases outside the gene matches: 6. Germline V gene sequence: CDR1 SGHNT, CDR2 YYREEE (reference sequence). This CDR3 has 15 amino acids.

The chain joins TRBV7-2 to TRBJ2-5; TRBD2 matches 8 bases. CDR1 is SGHTA, CDR2 FQGNSA, per germline. V was pared by 5 bases and J by 9 bases, with 17 bases of the junction left unmatched. The CDR3 extends over 16 amino acids. The CDR3 reads CASSTPAGTSVRAQYF. The CDR3 DNA reads as TGTGCCAGCAGCACACCAGCCGGGACTAGTGTTCGGGCCCAGTACTTC.

V usage is TRBV19 and J usage is TRBJ2-3; TRBD2 might be the D (5 bases). Germline lookup yields CDR1 LNHDA and CDR2 SQIVND (reference sequence). The CDR3 consists of 15 residues. V shed 5 bases and J shed 7 bases, with 19 bases lying between them. CDR3 in DNA: TGTGCCAGTAGTTTCAGCGAACGCGGGCACCATACGCAGTATTTT. Encoded protein: CASSFSERGHHTQYF.

This chain uses TRBV11-3 with TRBJ2-7, with D maybe TRBD2 (7 bases). The CDR3 consists of 14 residues. The V gene's germline CDR1 is SGHNT and CDR2 YENEEA. V lost 1 base, J lost 2 bases, and 9 bases lay in between. The CDR3 DNA is TGTGCCAGCAGCTTAGGGGGGGGGCCCTACGAGCAGTACTTC. Protein: CASSLGGGPYEQYF.

J is TRBJ2-3 and V is TRBV2, with TRBD2 identical over 7 bases. The germline gives CDR1 SNHLY, CDR2 FYNNEI. V shed 2 bases, J shed 1 base, and the junction held 3 bases outside the gene matches. The CDR3 is made up of 15 amino acids. This chain's CDR3 is CASSESAGGTDTQYF. DNA for the CDR3: TGTGCCAGCAGTGAATCGGCGGGGGGCACAGATACGCAGTATTTT.

V and J are TRBV29-1 and TRBJ2-3; TRBD1 matches 9 bases. The germline gives CDR1 SQVTM, CDR2 ANQGSEA. This CDR3 spans 13 amino acids. Germline trimming cut 4 bases from V and 8 bases from J; bases unmatched to any gene: 7. The CDR3 sequence: CSVGRTGDRTQYF. The CDR3 DNA is TGCAGCGTTGGGAGGACAGGGGATCGTACGCAGTATTTT.

This clone was found a few times. The chain is built from TRBV4-3 and TRBJ2-1; maybe TRBD2 (6 bases). CDR3 length: 16 residues. Trimming removed 1 base from V and 0 bases from J, with 10 bases in between. Germline CDR1 and CDR2: LGHNA and YSLEER. This CDR3 reads CASSQGTGDSYNEQFF. DNA for the CDR3: TGCGCCAGCAGCCAAGGCACGGGAGACTCCTACAATGAGCAGTTCTTC.